These 24 T cell receptor beta chains came from one sample sequenced in a study of blood T cell repertoires in COVID-19. Sequenced by immunoSEQ multiplex PCR; TCRdb stores in-frame clones only, minus some. The profile shows 250,000 to 350,000 clones, approximately 86% of them singletons. The sequenced sample consisted of peripheral blood. These receptors came from a woman in her twenties or thirties who had recovered from COVID-19.

A few counts support this clone. The V call is TRBV4-1, the J call TRBJ2-7, with TRBD1 matching 9 bases. Germline V gives CDR1 MGHRA, CDR2 YSYEKL. After removal of 9 bases from V and 2 bases from J, the junction contained 11 bases not matched to a gene. The CDR3 loop spans 15 amino acids. The CDR3 loop reads CASRAGTGPPYEQYF. The CDR3 DNA sequence: TGCGCCAGTAGAGCCGGGACAGGGCCGCCCTACGAGCAGTACTTC.

This chain joins TRBV18 and TRBJ1-1, with D tentatively TRBD1 (5 bases). The germline gives CDR1 KGHSH, CDR2 LQKENI. The CDR3 consists of 13 residues. V was shortened by 5 bases and J by 4 bases, with 11 bases between the two germline ends. Here the CDR3 reads CASSTGASTEAFF. The CDR3 bases are TGTGCCAGCTCAACTGGGGCAAGCACTGAAGCTTTCTTT.

This chain joins TRBV19 and TRBJ1-6; 8 nucleotides match TRBD1. Germline-derived CDR1 and CDR2 are LNHDA and SQIVND (reference sequence). The CDR3 length is 13 residues. The V and J ends lost 5 bases and 12 bases, in that order; junction bases with no gene match: 6. The CDR3 nucleotides are TGTGCCAGTAGTCTCGACAGGGGAGGACCCCTCCACTTT. Translation: CASSLDRGGPLHF. The whole variable domain, filled in from reference TRBV19 and TRBJ1-6, reads DGGITQSPKYLFRKEGQNVTLSCEQNLNHDAMYWYRQDPGQGLRLIYYSQIVNDFQKGDIAEGYSVSREKKESFPLTVTSAQKNPTAFYLCASSLDRGGPLHFGNGTRLTVT.

This chain uses TRBV28 with TRBJ2-6, with TRBD1 identical over 7 bases. CDR1 is MDHEN, CDR2 SYDVKM, per germline. This CDR3 region has 18 residues. V was clipped by 6 bases and J by 0 bases; unmatched bases: 11. The CDR3 region is CASRSDRDALSGANVLTF. The CDR3 coding sequence is TGTGCCAGCAGATCTGACAGGGACGCTCTCTCTGGGGCCAACGTCCTGACTTTC.

This clone was seen more than once but under ten times. The rearrangement uses TRBV19 and TRBJ2-3, with a possible D match to TRBD2 (6 bases). V was trimmed by 4 bases and J by 3 bases, leaving 14 bases between them. Germline V lookup: CDR1 LNHDA, CDR2 SQIVND (reference sequence). CDR3 length: 15 amino acids. CDR3 in DNA: TGTGCCAGTAGTACCACCGGGACTGTGACAGATACGCAGTATTTT. Amino acids: CASSTTGTVTDTQYF.

This chain joins TRBV19 and TRBJ2-5; D possibly corresponds to TRBD2 (5 bases). V was clipped by 3 bases and J by 0 bases, with 14 bases between them. This CDR3 has 16 residues. Germline V gene sequence: CDR1 LNHDA, CDR2 SQIVND (reference sequence). The CDR3 here is CASSIGGGLYQETQYF. The CDR3 DNA reads as TGTGCCAGTAGTATTGGCGGCGGGTTGTACCAAGAGACCCAGTACTTC.

The chain has TRBV19 and TRBJ1-4; D is ambiguous. The V end lost 1 base, the J end lost 0 bases, and 9 bases lay between the germline ends. The CDR3 spans 16 residues. Germline CDR1 LNHDA, CDR2 SQIVND (reference sequence). CDR3 sequence: CASSIGWAATNEKLFF. Written as DNA, the CDR3 is TGTGCCAGTAGTATAGGGTGGGCTGCAACTAATGAAAAACTGTTTTTT.

V and J are TRBV7-2 and TRBJ2-7, with TRBD1 identical over 7 bases. The CDR3 runs 15 residues. Germline V lookup: CDR1 SGHTA, CDR2 FQGNSA. V dropped 1 base and J dropped 4; count of bases not matched to a gene: 7. The CDR3 spells CASSLEGDSLYEQYF. CDR3 in DNA: TGTGCCAGCAGCTTAGAAGGGGACAGCTTGTACGAGCAGTACTTC.

This clone showed up just a few times. V gene TRBV28 combines with J gene TRBJ1-5; D remains unclear. Germline V CDR1 and CDR2: MDHEN, SYDVKM. The germline V and J ends were trimmed by 5 bases and 4 bases, with 15 bases remaining between them. This CDR3 has 15 residues. The CDR3 nucleotides are TGTGCCAGCAGTCGTGCGGACTACGGAAATCAGCCCCAGCATTTT. As protein: CASSRADYGNQPQHF.

The CDR3 DNA reads as TGTGCCAGCAGCCTTTCTACAGAGCGGTCCTCCCTCTATGGCTACACCTTC. This sequence encodes CASSLSTERSSLYGYTF. The chain recombines TRBV5-6 with TRBJ1-2; no clear D. Germline V gene data show CDR1 as SGHDT and CDR2 as YYEEEE. The germline V and J ends were trimmed by 4 bases and 4 bases, with 23 bases remaining between them. The CDR3 covers 17 residues.

The chain has TRBV6-2 or TRBV6-3 and TRBJ2-7, with 12 bases lining up with TRBD2. V was clipped by 6 bases and J by 6 bases; unmatched bases: 9. CDR1 and CDR2 from the germline V gene are MNHEY and SVGEGT. The CDR3 is made up of 15 amino acids. The CDR3 bases are TGTGCCAGCAGCCGACTAGCGGGAGTTGAATCCGAGCAGTACTTC. As protein: CASSRLAGVESEQYF.

The chain carries TRBV19 and TRBJ2-7; D is uncertain. The CDR3 sequence is 16 residues long. V lost 5 bases, J lost 0 bases, and 17 bases lay in between. The V gene's germline CDR1 is LNHDA and CDR2 SQIVND (reference sequence). The CDR3 here is CASSSYERAPSYEQYF. The CDR3 bases are TGTGCCAGTAGTTCCTACGAGAGAGCACCCTCCTACGAGCAGTACTTC.

CDR3 sequence: CASSPRSGLGNEQFF. The CDR3 nucleotides are TGTGCCAGCAGCCCGAGATCCGGGTTGGGCAATGAGCAGTTCTTC. The chain links TRBV7-2 to TRBJ2-1; D call uncertain. V lost 5 bases and J 6 bases, leaving 17 bases between the germline ends. The CDR3 totals 15 residues. Per germline, CDR1 SGHTA and CDR2 FQGNSA.

This chain links TRBV2 with TRBJ2-7; D ambiguous. The CDR3 covers 15 residues. The V and J ends lost 1 base and 0 bases respectively, with 10 bases between them. Germline CDR1 SNHLY, CDR2 FYNNEI. This chain's CDR3 is CASSEGADSSYEQYF. CDR3 bases: TGTGCCAGCAGTGAAGGGGCTGATAGCTCCTACGAGCAGTACTTC. The full variable domain, in which reference TRBV2 and TRBJ2-7 provide the parts outside the CDR3, is EPEVTQTPSHQVTQMGQEVILRCVPISNHLYFYWYRQILGQKVEFLVSFYNNEISEKSEIFDDQFSVERPDGSNFTLKIRSTKLEDSAMYFCASSEGADSSYEQYFGPGTRLTVT.

V usage is TRBV5-4 and J usage is TRBJ2-2, with D perhaps TRBD2 (6 bases). The CDR3 has 15 amino acids. Trimming pared 1 base from V and 1 base from J, leaving 8 bases between. Germline V lookup: CDR1 SGHNT, CDR2 YYREEE (reference sequence). The CDR3: CASSLTAGNTGELFF. The CDR3 region has the DNA TGTGCCAGCAGCTTGACAGCGGGGAACACCGGGGAGCTGTTTTTT.

The chain joins TRBV4-3 to TRBJ2-7; D is unclear. Germline V gene lookup returns CDR1 LGHNA and CDR2 YSLEER. Between the trimmed V and J ends, which lost 1 base and 2 bases, there was a span of 12 bases. The CDR3 is made up of 15 amino acids. The CDR3 bases are TGCGCCAGCAGCCAAGGATTTGGCCCAACCTACGAGCAGTACTTC. Encoded protein: CASSQGFGPTYEQYF.

For the CDR3, the DNA is TGTGCCAGCAGCGGATTGGGGATGGGACAGGCCTACGAGCAGTACTTC. Translation gives CASSGLGMGQAYEQYF. The chain links TRBV5-4 to TRBJ2-7, with 8 bases identical to TRBD1. The V gene end was trimmed by 4 bases and the J gene end by 2 bases; junction bases not matched to a gene: 11. The germline CDR1 and CDR2 sequences are SGHNT and YYREEE (reference sequence). This CDR3 comprises 16 residues.

This clone was found a few times. The chain links TRBV19 to TRBJ2-2; the match to TRBD1 covers 9 bases. V trimming: 8 bases; J trimming: 5 bases; junction bases outside the gene matches: 9. Germline V CDR1 and CDR2: LNHDA, SQIVND (reference sequence). CDR3 size: 15 residues. CDR3 protein: CASYMTGGSTGELFF. DNA of the CDR3: TGTGCCAGTTATATGACAGGGGGATCGACCGGGGAGCTGTTTTTT. The variable domain in full, with the rest retrieved from reference TRBV19 and TRBJ2-2, is DGGITQSPKYLFRKEGQNVTLSCEQNLNHDAMYWYRQDPGQGLRLIYYSQIVNDFQKGDIAEGYSVSREKKESFPLTVTSAQKNPTAFYLCASYMTGGSTGELFFGEGSRLTVL.

This chain links TRBV27 with TRBJ1-1; D is unresolved. The CDR3 sequence is 14 residues long. V was cut by 6 bases and J by 2 bases, with 13 bases left in between. Germline V gene lookup returns CDR1 MNHEY and CDR2 SMNVEV (reference sequence). The CDR3 reads CASSLSGYNTEAFF. CDR3 in DNA: TGTGCCAGCAGCCTATCGGGGTACAACACTGAAGCTTTCTTT.

The chain combines TRBV18 with TRBJ1-4; D ambiguous. CDR1 KGHSH and CDR2 LQKENI come from the germline V gene. This CDR3 spans 14 amino acids. V shed 2 bases and J shed 8 bases, with 12 bases lying between them. CDR3 in DNA: TGTGCCAGCTCACCAGAACTGAAGCGCGAAAAACTGTTTTTT. Translation: CASSPELKREKLFF.

This clone appeared once. The CDR3 reads CASSLTTGSGNTIYF. The CDR3 DNA is TGTGCCAGCAGCTTGACCACAGGGTCCGGAAACACCATATATTTT. The chain combines TRBV5-8 with TRBJ1-3, with TRBD1 as a possible D gene (6 bases). The CDR3 extends over 15 amino acids. The germline V gene encodes CDR1 SGHTS and CDR2 YDEGEE. Trimming took 1 base from V and 4 from J, leaving 12 bases between them.

V gene TRBV3-1 (or the pseudogene TRBV3-2) combines with J gene TRBJ2-7; 7 bases are shared with TRBD1. CDR1 is LGHDT, CDR2 YNNKEL, per germline (reference sequence). The CDR3 extends over 16 amino acids. The V and J ends lost 4 bases and 3 bases, in that order; junction bases with no gene match: 12. CDR3 residues: CASSRLLTGPVYEQYF. DNA for the CDR3: TGTGCCAGCAGCCGCTTGCTGACAGGGCCCGTCTACGAGCAGTACTTC.

The V call is TRBV6-1, the J call TRBJ1-5, with 7 bases that match TRBD1. The CDR3 is 16 residues long. The J segment lost 0 bases and the V segment lost 4 bases, leaving 6 bases of the junction unmatched. Germline V gives CDR1 MNHNS, CDR2 SASEGT. CDR3 in amino acids: CASSGSGTDSNQPQHF. The CDR3 DNA is TGTGCCAGCAGTGGATCCGGGACAGATAGCAATCAGCCCCAGCATTTT.

The V and J genes are TRBV5-6 and TRBJ2-7; D is ambiguous. Trimming took off 4 bases at V and 3 bases at J, with 11 bases between the two ends. CDR3 length: 13 amino acids. Germline V gene data show CDR1 as SGHDT and CDR2 as YYEEEE. CDR3 region: CASSKAPGYEQYF. CDR3 sequence (DNA): TGTGCCAGCAGCAAGGCCCCGGGCTACGAGCAGTACTTC.